This section outlines one T cell receptor (beta chain) sequence together with its context. No antigen is known for it. TCRdb reprocessed the 5' RACE reads and keeps a single row for each CDR3 protein, giving no DNA. The specimen's table records about 150,000 distinct CDR3 sequences. The data belong to a study of T cells expressing NK-cell markers. About the research overall: TCR beta repertoires came from sorted CD3+CD56+NKG2C+, CD3+CD56+NKG2C- and CD3+CD56-NKG2C+ T cells. One of the eight sequenced donors was seronegative, whereas the other seven were HCMV-seropositive. Findings and caveats of the study: Dominance of the CD3+CD56-NKG2C+ fraction by these clonotypes also held in a few donors. Specificity for HCMV among expanded NKG2C+ T cell clones was not established.

Germline-derived CDR1 and CDR2 are LNHNV and YYDKDF (reference sequence). This CDR3 region has 12 residues. The TCR originated in a woman aged 50 to 60 in good health. The sample consisted of blood T cells: a sorted CD56 or NKG2C T cell subset, CD4+ or CD8+ T cells, or bulk PBMC T cells (not recorded which). The chain joins TRBV15 to TRBJ1-5; TCRdb selects TRBD1, and the lack of DNA leaves this call unchecked. The CDR3 is CATSDGGEPQHF.